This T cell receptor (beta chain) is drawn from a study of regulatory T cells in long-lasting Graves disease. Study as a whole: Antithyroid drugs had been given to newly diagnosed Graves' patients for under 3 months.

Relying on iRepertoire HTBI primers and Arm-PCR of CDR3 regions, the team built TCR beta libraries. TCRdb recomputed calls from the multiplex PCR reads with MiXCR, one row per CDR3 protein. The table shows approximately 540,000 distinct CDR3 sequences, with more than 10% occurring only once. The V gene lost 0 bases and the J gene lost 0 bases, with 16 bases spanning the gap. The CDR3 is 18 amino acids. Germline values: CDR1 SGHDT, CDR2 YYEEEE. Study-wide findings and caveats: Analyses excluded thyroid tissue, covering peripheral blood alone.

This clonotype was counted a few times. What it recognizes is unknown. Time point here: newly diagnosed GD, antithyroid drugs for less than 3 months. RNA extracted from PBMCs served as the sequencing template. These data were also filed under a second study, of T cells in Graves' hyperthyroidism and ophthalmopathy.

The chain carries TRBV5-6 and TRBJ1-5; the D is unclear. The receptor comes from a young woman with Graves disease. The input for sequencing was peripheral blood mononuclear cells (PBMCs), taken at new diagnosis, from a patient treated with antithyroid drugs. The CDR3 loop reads CASSLGAETPYSNQPQHF. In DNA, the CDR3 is TGTGCCAGCAGCTTGGGGGCAGAAACCCCCTATAGCAATCAGCCCCAGCATTTT.